The 4 T cell receptor beta chains reported below all come from one sample, sequenced in a study of T cell repertoires in cytomegalovirus infection. Their antigen targets remain unknown. Using its own MiXCR run on the reads, TCRdb lists one record per CDR3 protein. The sample holds approximately 990,000 distinct CDR3 sequences; roughly 30% are singletons and the top ten take over 11%. The sample in question was cultured CD8+ T cells from PBMCs, obtained from culture after CMV antigen stimulation. These receptors all stem from a human donor in good health (CMV status not recorded). Some clones in this sample may be carry-over from other donors' samples.

In this sample, this clonotype turned up a few times. The J gene is TRBJ2-4, the V gene TRBV6-6; D gene uncertain. V lost 2 bases, J lost 0 bases, and 20 bases lay in between. CDR3 length: 19 residues. CDR1 MNHNY and CDR2 SVGAGI come from the germline V gene (reference sequence). The CDR3 is CASSYVYSSTKIAKNIQYF. The CDR3 DNA reads TGTGCCAGCAGTTACGTGTACAGTTCAACCAAGATAGCCAAAAACATTCAGTACTTC.

This clonotype was seen at least ten times. The chain has TRBV19 and TRBJ2-1; D might be TRBD2 (6 bases). The CDR3 is 14 residues long. Germline CDR1 and CDR2: LNHDA and SQIVND (reference sequence). Trimming removed 3 bases from V and 0 bases from J, with 6 bases in between. CDR3 DNA sequence: TGTGCCAGTAGTATCGGGAGCTCCTACAATGAGCAGTTCTTC. Amino acid sequence: CASSIGSSYNEQFF.

The J gene is TRBJ2-1, the V gene TRBV19; D gene unclear. From germline, CDR1 is LNHDA and CDR2 SQIVND (reference sequence). The CDR3 extends over 13 amino acids. Trimming pared 3 bases from V and 6 bases from J, leaving 9 bases between. CDR3: CASSMCPGNEQFF. CDR3 coding DNA: TGTGCCAGTAGTATGTGCCCGGGCAATGAGCAGTTCTTC.

The V and J genes are TRBV13 and TRBJ1-5, with D possibly TRBD1 on 5 matching bases. Looked up from germline, CDR1 is PRHDT and CDR2 is FYEKMQ (reference sequence). The V gene lost 3 bases and the J gene lost 7 bases, with 13 bases spanning the gap. The CDR3 runs 14 residues. The CDR3 sequence: CASSFQGEAQPQHF. The CDR3 bases are TGTGCCAGCAGCTTTCAGGGTGAGGCGCAGCCCCAGCATTTT.